This entry concerns a single T cell receptor beta chain. Its antigen is unidentified. This CDR3 spans 15 amino acids. The germline V gene encodes CDR1 MDHEN and CDR2 SYDVKM. Trimming shortened V by 5 bases and J by 4 bases, and 17 bases separated the two germline ends. The data are from a study of coeliac disease. Study conclusions and caveats: According to the authors, this method cannot detect gliadin-specific T cells in an unbiased way. Lamina propria and intraepithelial cell fractions may contain each other's cells. Control samples showed higher TRB and TRG clonality than intraepithelial and lamina propria samples in active celiac disease.

One frozen 500,000-cell aliquot per fraction was sequenced. Sequenced by immunoSEQ multiplex PCR; TCRdb stores in-frame clones only, minus some. The sample shows over 3,500 clones, more than 60% of them seen only once. The source of this sequence is a woman younger than 35 with active celiac disease. Sequencing was carried out using intraepithelial lymphocytes from the gut. The chain employs TRBV28 and TRBJ1-2; no clear D. The chain's CDR3 is CASSPPSGVRYGYTF. CDR3 coding DNA: TGTGCCAGCAGTCCACCATCCGGGGTACGCTATGGCTACACCTTC.